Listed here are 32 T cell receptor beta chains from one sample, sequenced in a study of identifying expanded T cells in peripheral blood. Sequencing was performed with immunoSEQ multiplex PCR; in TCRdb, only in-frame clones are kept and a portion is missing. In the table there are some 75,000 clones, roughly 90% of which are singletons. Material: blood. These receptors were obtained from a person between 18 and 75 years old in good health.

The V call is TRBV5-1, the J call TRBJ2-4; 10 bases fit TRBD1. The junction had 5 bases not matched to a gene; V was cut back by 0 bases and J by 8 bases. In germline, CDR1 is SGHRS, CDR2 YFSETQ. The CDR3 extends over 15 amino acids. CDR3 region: CASSLEDRGNDIQYF. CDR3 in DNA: TGCGCCAGCAGCTTGGAGGACAGGGGGAACGACATTCAGTACTTC.

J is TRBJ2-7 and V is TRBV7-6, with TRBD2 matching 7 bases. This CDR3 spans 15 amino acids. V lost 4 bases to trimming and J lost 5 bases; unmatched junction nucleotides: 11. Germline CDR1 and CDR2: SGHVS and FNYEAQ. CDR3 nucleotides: TGTGCCAGCAGCTCCTATGCGGGGAGGGTTAACGAGCAGTACTTC. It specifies CASSSYAGRVNEQYF. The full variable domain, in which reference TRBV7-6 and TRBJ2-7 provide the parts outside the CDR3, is GAGVSQSPRYKVTKRGQDVALRCDPISGHVSLYWYRQALGQGPEFLTYFNYEAQQDKSGLPNDRFSAERPEGSISTLTIQRTEQRDSAMYRCASSSYAGRVNEQYFGPGTRLTVT.

This chain's CDR3 is CASDTQGAHHTEAFF. For the CDR3, the DNA is TGTGCCAGCGATACTCAGGGGGCGCATCACACTGAAGCTTTCTTT. The chain employs TRBV28 and TRBJ1-1, with TRBD1 matching 8 bases. V lost 8 bases to trimming and J lost 3 bases; unmatched junction nucleotides: 11. In germline, CDR1 is MDHEN, CDR2 SYDVKM. The CDR3 runs to 15 residues.

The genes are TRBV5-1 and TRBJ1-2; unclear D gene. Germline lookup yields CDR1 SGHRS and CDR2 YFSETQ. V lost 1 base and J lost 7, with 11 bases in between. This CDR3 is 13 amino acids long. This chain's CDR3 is CASSLMDASGYTF. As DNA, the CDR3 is TGCGCCAGCAGCTTGATGGATGCTAGTGGCTACACCTTC.

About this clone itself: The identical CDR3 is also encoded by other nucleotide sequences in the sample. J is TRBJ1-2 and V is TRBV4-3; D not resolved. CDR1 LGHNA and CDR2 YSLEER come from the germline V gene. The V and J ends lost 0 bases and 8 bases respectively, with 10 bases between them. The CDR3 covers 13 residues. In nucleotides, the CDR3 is TGCGCCAGCAGCCAAGATCTAGGAGACGGCTACACCTTC. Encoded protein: CASSQDLGDGYTF.

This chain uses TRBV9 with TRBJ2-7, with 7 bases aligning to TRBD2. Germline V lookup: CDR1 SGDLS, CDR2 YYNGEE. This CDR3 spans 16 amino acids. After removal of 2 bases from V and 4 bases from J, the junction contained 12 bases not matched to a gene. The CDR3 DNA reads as TGTGCCAGCAGCGTTGGGTCGGGCGGGAGAGGGTACGAGCAGTACTTC. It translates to CASSVGSGGRGYEQYF.

CDR3 nucleotides: TGTGCCAGCAGCTTAGACAGGGACTCCGGGGAGCTGTTTTTT. Amino acids: CASSLDRDSGELFF. This chain uses TRBV7-3 with TRBJ2-2, with TRBD1 as a possible D gene (7 bases). The CDR3 loop spans 14 amino acids. V was trimmed by 2 bases and J by 6 bases, leaving 10 bases between them. Germline V lookup: CDR1 SGHTA, CDR2 FQGTGA.

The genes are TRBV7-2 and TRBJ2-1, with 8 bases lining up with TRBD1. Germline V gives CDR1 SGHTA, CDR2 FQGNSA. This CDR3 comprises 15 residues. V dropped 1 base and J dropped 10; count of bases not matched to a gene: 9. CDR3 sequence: CASSLDFAGGREQFF. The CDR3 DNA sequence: TGTGCCAGCAGCTTAGATTTCGCAGGGGGCAGGGAGCAGTTCTTC.

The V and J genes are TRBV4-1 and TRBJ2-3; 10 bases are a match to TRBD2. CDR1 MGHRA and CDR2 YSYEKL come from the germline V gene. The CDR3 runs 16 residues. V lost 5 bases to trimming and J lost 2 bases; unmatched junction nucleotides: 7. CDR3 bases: TGCGCCAGCAGCTCGAGCGGGGGGGCCGACACAGATACGCAGTATTTT. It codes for CASSSSGGADTDTQYF.

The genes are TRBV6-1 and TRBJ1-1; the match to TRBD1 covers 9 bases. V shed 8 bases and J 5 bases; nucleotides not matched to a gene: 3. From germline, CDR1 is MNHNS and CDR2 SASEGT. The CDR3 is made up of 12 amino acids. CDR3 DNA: TGTGCCAGCGTTGGGACAGGGACTGAAGCTTTCTTT. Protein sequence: CASVGTGTEAFF.

CDR3 in amino acids: CASTTKSFDREFKYEQYF. Here the CDR3 DNA reads TGTGCCAGCACCACAAAGTCATTCGACAGGGAGTTCAAGTACGAGCAGTACTTC. This sequence joins TRBV21-1 and TRBJ2-7; the DNA was not used to check the table's D call, TRBD1. TRBV21-1 is labeled a pseudogene. The CDR3 runs 18 residues.

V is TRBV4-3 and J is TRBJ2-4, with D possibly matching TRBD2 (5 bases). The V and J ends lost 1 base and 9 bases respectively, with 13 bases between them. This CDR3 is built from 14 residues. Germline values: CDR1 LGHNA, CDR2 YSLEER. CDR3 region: CASSQATEESIQYF. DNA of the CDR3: TGCGCCAGCAGCCAAGCCACGGAGGAGAGCATTCAGTACTTC.

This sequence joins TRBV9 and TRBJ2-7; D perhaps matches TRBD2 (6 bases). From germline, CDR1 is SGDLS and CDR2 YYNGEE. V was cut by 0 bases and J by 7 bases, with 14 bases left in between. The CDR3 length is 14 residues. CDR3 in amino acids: CASSVAPLASEQYF. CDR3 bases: TGTGCCAGCAGCGTAGCCCCCCTAGCGTCTGAGCAGTACTTC.

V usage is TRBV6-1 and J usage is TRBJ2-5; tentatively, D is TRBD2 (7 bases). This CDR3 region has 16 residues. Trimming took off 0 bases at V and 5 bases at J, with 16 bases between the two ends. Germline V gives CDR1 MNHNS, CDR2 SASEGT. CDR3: CASSEALGGGGETQYF. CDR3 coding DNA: TGTGCCAGCAGTGAAGCGCTCGGCGGGGGCGGGGAGACCCAGTACTTC.

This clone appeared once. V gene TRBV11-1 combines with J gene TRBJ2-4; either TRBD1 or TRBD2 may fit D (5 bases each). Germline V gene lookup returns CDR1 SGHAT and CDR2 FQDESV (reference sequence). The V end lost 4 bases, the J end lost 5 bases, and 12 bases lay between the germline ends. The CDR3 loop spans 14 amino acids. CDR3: CASSSRGAENIQYF. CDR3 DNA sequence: TGTGCCAGCAGCTCCCGAGGGGCAGAAAACATTCAGTACTTC.

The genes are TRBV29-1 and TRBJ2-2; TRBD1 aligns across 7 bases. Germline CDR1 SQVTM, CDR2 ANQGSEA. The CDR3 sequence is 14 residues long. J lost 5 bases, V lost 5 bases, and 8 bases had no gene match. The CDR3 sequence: CSVNRGPWTGELFF. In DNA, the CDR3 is TGCAGCGTTAACAGGGGCCCGTGGACCGGGGAGCTGTTTTTT.

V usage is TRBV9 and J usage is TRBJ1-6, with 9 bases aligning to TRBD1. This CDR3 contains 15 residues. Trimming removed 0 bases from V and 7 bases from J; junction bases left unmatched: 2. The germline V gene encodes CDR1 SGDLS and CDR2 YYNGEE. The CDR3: CASSVEGTGNSPLHF. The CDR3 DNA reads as TGTGCCAGCAGCGTAGAAGGGACAGGGAATTCACCCCTCCACTTT.

This CDR3 reads CASTLADRESQPQHF. Here the CDR3 DNA reads TGTGCCAGCACCTTAGCAGACAGGGAAAGTCAGCCCCAGCATTTT. The V call is TRBV6-1, the J call TRBJ1-5; 7 bases agree with TRBD1. The CDR3 length is 15 residues. From germline, CDR1 is MNHNS and CDR2 SASEGT. V shed 7 bases, J shed 6 bases, and the junction held 12 bases outside the gene matches.

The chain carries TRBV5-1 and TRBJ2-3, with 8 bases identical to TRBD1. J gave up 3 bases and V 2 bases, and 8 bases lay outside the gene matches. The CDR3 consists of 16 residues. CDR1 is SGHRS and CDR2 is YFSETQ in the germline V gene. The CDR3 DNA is TGCGCCAGCAGCTTAGGTCCGGACAGGGTAACAGATACGCAGTATTTT. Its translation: CASSLGPDRVTDTQYF.

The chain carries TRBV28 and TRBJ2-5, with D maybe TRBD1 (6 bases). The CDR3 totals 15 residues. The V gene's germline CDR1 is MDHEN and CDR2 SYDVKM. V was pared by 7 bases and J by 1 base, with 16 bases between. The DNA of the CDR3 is TGTGCCAGCAACGGTGGCAGGGGATTCCAAGAGACCCAGTACTTC. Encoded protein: CASNGGRGFQETQYF.

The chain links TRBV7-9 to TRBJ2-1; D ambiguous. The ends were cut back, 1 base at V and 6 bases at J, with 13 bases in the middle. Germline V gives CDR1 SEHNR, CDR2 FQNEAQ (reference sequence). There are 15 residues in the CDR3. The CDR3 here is CASSLVMVGRNEQFF. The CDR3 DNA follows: TGTGCCAGCAGCTTAGTGATGGTAGGACGCAATGAGCAGTTCTTC.

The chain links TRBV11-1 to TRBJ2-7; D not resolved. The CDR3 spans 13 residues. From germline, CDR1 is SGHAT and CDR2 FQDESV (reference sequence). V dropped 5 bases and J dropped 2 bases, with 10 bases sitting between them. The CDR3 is CASSAYTAYEQYF. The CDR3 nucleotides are TGTGCCAGCAGCGCGTACACCGCCTACGAGCAGTACTTC.

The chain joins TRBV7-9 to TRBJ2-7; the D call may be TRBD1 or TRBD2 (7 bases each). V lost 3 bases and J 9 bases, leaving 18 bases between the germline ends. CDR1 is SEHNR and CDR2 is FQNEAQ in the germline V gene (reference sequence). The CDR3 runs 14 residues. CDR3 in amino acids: CASSFQGGEMVQYF. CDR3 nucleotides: TGTGCCAGCAGCTTCCAGGGGGGGGAAATGGTGCAGTACTTC.

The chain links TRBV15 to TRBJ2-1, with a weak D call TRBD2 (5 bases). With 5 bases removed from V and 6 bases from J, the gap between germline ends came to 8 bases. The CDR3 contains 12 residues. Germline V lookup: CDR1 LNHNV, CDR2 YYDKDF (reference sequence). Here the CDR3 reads CATSREGNEQFF. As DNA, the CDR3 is TGTGCCACCAGCCGGGAAGGCAATGAGCAGTTCTTC.

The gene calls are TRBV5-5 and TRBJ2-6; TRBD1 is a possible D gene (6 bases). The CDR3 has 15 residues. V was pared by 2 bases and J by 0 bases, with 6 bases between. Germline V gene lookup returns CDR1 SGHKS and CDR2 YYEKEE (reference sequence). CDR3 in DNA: TGTGCCAGCAGCTTAGGGGGCTCTGGGGCCAACGTCCTGACTTTC. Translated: CASSLGGSGANVLTF.

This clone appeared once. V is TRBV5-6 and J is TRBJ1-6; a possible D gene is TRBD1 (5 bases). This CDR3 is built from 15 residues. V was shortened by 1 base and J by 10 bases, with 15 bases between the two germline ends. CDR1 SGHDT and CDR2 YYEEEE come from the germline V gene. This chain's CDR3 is CASSLSGGVGSPLHF. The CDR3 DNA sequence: TGTGCCAGCAGCTTGTCCGGGGGGGTTGGATCACCCCTCCACTTT.

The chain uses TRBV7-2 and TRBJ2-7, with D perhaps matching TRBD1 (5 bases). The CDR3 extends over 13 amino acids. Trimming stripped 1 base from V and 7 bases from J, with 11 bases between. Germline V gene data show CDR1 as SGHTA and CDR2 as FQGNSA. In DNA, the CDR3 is TGTGCCAGCAGCTTAGTAGGGGTGAGAGAGCAGTACTTC. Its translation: CASSLVGVREQYF. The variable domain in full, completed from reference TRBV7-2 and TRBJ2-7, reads GAGVSQSPSNKVTEKGKDVELRCDPISGHTALYWYRQSLGQGLEFLIYFQGNSAPDKSGLPSDRFSAERTGGSVSTLTIQRTQQEDSAVYLCASSLVGVREQYFGPGTRLTVT.

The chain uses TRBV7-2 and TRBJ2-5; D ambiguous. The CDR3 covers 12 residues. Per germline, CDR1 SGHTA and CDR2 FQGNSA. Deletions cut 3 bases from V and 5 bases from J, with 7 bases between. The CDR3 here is CASSFSLETQYF. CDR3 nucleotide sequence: TGTGCCAGCAGCTTTAGTCTCGAGACCCAGTACTTC.

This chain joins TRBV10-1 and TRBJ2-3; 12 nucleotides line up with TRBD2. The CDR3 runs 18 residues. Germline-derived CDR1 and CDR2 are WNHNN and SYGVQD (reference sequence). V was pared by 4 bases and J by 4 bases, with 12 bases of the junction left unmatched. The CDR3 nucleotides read TGCGCCAGCAGTGCCGCTAGCGGGGGGGCCGCTCGTCCAGATACGCAGTATTTT. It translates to CASSAASGGAARPDTQYF.

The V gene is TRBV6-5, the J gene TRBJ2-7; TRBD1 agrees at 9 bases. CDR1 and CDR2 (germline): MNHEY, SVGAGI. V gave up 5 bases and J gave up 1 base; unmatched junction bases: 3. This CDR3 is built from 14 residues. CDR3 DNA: TGTGCCAGCAGTGCCGGGACAGGGTCCTACGAGCAGTACTTC. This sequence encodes CASSAGTGSYEQYF.

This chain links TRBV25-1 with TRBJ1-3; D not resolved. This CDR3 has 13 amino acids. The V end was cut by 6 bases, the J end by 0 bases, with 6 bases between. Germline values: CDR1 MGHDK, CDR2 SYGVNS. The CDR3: CASRETSGNTIYF. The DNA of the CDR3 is TGTGCCAGCAGGGAAACCTCTGGAAACACCATATATTTT. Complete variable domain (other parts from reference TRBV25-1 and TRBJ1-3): EADIYQTPRYLVIGTGKKITLECSQTMGHDKMYWYQQDPGMELHLIHYSYGVNSTEKGDLSSESTVSRIRTEHFPLTLESARPSHTSQYLCASRETSGNTIYFGEGSWLTVV.

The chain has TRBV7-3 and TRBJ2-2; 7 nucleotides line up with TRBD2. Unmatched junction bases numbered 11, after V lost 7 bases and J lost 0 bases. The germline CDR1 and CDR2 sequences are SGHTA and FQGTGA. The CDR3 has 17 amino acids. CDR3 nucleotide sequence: TGTGCCAGCACCGCCAGGGCGGGAGCCTCGAACACCGGGGAGCTGTTTTTT. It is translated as CASTARAGASNTGELFF.